The clone carrying this TCR beta chain was seen a handful of times. Its target is unknown. The sample comes from a study of CD8 T cells in ankylosing spondylitis. A single record per CDR3 protein comes from TCRdb applying MiXCR to the 5' RACE reads. The sample includes about 360,000 distinct CDR3 sequences, approximately 22% of them seen just once. Study-wide results and caveats: Prior literature has documented some motif variants in synovial fluid and blood from reactive arthritis. As reported, disease-linked clones showed significant enrichment in matched ankylosing spondylitis synovial fluid.

In germline, CDR1 is LNHDA, CDR2 SQIVND (reference sequence). After removal of 4 bases from V and 2 bases from J, the junction contained 2 bases not matched to a gene. The CDR3 covers 14 residues. The TCR originated in a male donor with ankylosing spondylitis or in good health (not recorded which). The V and J genes are TRBV19 and TRBJ2-7; 10 positions match TRBD1. Input material: blood, either unsorted or a sorted T cell fraction (not recorded which). CDR3 nucleotides: TGTGCCAGTAGTAACGGACAGGGGGCCTACGAGCAGTACTTC. As protein: CASSNGQGAYEQYF.